The sequence of this T cell receptor (beta chain) was determined in a study of T cell repertoires in cytomegalovirus infection. Study background: Newly reported HLA-C-restricted and thoroughly characterized HLA-B-restricted CMV epitopes were employed. Signatures in public TCR beta sequences pointed to both CMV infection and matching HLA type. Overall study findings and caveats: Predominance within the ex vivo response was attributable to HLA-C-restricted CMV-specific TCR beta clonotypes. Summed frequency of public TCR beta families distinguished CMV carriers with the relevant HLA.

Trimming took 6 bases from V and 5 from J, leaving 20 bases between them. CDR1 is DFQATT, CDR2 SNEGSKA, per germline (reference sequence). The CDR3 has 15 amino acids. Comment on this clonotype: What it recognizes is unknown.

TCRdb re-called the reads with MiXCR, one entry per CDR3 protein. The repertoire includes some 310,000 distinct CDR3 sequences, more than 20% of them detected once, and approximately 12% sits in the top ten. This specimen was cultured PBMCs, taken from culture after CMV antigen stimulation. The clonotype comes from a human donor in good health (CMV status not recorded). Some clones in this sample may be carry-over from other donors' samples. The chain joins TRBV20-1 to TRBJ1-5; D remains ambiguous. The CDR3 nucleotides are TGCAGTGCAAACCCCGTGGCCGAATCTTATCAGCCCCAGCATTTT. Translated, it gives CSANPVAESYQPQHF.